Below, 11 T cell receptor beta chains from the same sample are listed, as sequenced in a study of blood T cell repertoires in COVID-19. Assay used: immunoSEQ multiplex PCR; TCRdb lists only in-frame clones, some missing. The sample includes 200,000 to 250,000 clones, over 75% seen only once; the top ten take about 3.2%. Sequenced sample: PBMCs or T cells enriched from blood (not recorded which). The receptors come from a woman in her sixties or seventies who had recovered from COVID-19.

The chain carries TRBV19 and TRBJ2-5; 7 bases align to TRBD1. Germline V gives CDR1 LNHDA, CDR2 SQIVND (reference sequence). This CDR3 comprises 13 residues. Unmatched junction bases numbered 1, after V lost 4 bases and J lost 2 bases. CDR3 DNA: TGTGCCAGTAGTACGGGACAGCAAGAGACCCAGTACTTC. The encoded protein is CASSTGQQETQYF.

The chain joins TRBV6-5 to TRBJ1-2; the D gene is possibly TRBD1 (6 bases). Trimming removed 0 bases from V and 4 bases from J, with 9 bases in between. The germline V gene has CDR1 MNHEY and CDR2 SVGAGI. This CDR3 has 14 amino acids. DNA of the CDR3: TGTGCCAGCAGTTACTCGATAGGGGGCTATGGCTACACCTTC. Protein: CASSYSIGGYGYTF.

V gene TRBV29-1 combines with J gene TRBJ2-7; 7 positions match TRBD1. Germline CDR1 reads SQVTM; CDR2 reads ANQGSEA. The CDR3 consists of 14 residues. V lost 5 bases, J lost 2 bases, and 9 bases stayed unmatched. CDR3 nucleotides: TGCAGCGTTCGTTGGGCAGGGGGAGCCTACGAGCAGTACTTC. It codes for CSVRWAGGAYEQYF.

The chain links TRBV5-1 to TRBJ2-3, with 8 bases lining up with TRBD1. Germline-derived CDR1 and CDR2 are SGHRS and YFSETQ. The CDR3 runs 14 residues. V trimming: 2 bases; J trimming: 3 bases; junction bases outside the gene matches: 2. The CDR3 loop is CASSLQGGTDTQYF. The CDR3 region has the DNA TGCGCCAGCAGCTTACAGGGGGGTACAGATACGCAGTATTTT. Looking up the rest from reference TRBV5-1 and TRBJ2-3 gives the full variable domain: KAGVTQTPRYLIKTRGQQVTLSCSPISGHRSVSWYQQTPGQGLQFLFEYFSETQRNKGNFPGRFSGRQFSNSRSEMNVSTLELGDSALYLCASSLQGGTDTQYFGPGTRLTVL.

CDR3 DNA: TGTGCCAGTAGTATGTCAGAGGCGGCTGAAGCTTTCTTT. Protein sequence: CASSMSEAAEAFF. The chain employs TRBV19 and TRBJ1-1; the D is unclear. The CDR3 is made up of 13 amino acids. V lost 3 bases, J lost 6 bases, and 11 bases lay in between. Germline V gene sequence: CDR1 LNHDA, CDR2 SQIVND (reference sequence).

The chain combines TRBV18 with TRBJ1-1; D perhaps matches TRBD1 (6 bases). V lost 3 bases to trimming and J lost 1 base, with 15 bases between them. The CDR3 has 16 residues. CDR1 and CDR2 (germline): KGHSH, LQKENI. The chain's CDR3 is CASSPVGAGSNTEAFF. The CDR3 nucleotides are TGTGCCAGCTCACCCGTGGGGGCGGGTTCGAACACTGAAGCTTTCTTT.

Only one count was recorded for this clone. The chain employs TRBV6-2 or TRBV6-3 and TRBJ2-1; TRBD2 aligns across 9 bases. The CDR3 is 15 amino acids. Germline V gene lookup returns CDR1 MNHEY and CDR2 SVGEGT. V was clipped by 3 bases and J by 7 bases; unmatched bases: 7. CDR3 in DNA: TGTGCCAGCAGTTATTCCCTAGCGGGGTTTAATGAGCAGTTCTTC. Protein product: CASSYSLAGFNEQFF.

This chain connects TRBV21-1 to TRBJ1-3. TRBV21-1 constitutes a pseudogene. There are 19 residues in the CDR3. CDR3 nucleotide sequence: TGTGCCAGCAGCAAACCAACCGGGGGGGTTTCTGGCTCTGGAAACACCATATATTTT. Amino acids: CASSKPTGGVSGSGNTIYF.

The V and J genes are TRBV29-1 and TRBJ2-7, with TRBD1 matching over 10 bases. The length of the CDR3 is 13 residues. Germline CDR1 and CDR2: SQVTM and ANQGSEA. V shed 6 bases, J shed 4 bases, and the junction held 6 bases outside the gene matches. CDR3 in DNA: TGCAGCGTCGCAATGGACAGGGGGTACGAGCAGTACTTC. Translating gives CSVAMDRGYEQYF.

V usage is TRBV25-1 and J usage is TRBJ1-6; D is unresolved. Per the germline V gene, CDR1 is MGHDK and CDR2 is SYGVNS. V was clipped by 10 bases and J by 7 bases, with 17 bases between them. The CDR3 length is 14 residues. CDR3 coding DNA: TGTGCCACCACCGACAATGTTGGCAATTCACCCCTCCACTTT. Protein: CATTDNVGNSPLHF.

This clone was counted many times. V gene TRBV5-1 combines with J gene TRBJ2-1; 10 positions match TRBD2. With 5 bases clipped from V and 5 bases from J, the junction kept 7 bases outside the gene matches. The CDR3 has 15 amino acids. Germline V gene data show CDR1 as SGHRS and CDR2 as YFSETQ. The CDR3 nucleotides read TGCGCCAGCAGTCCCGGGACTAGCGTAAACAATGAGCAGTTCTTC. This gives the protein CASSPGTSVNNEQFF.